This record covers a single TCR beta chain. This entry comes from a study of blood T cell repertoires in COVID-19. About the study: Researchers got acute and convalescent COVID-19 samples from the United States, Italy and Spain. T cells, B-cell-depleted T cells, or PBMCs provided the cDNA or gDNA that served as material.

Germline V CDR1 and CDR2: MNHNS, SASEGT. The CDR3 spans 13 residues. Trimming took 1 base from V and 3 from J, leaving 6 bases between them. Original processing notes: Reference gene primer amplification gave nucleated cell count estimates. Using immunoSEQ multiplex PCR, the repertoire was profiled, and TCRdb retains in-frame clones only, with some absent. V, J and clone size are taken as reported in that table, and D and trimming were inferred from the DNA itself. Among 140,000 or so clones listed, roughly 84% were seen once. Source material: peripheral blood. The J gene is TRBJ1-2, the V gene TRBV6-1; D remains unclear. The clonotype comes from a human donor in a cohort sampled during active COVID-19. The CDR3 is CASSEVADYGYTF. The CDR3 DNA is TGTGCCAGCAGTGAAGTGGCGGACTATGGCTACACCTTC.